Presented here are 13 T cell receptor beta chains from one specimen sequenced in a study of control samples from healthy donors and cancer patients. Assay used: immunoSEQ multiplex PCR; TCRdb lists only in-frame clones, some missing. Of tens of thousands of clones in the sample, around four fifths were seen once. Source material: blood. The receptors come from a man younger than 45 in good health.

The rearrangement joins TRBV19 to TRBJ1-1, with D uncertain. The V end was cut by 4 bases, the J end by 5 bases, with 11 bases between. The CDR3 totals 13 residues. CDR1 is LNHDA, CDR2 SQIVND, per germline (reference sequence). The chain's CDR3 is CASSRLDGTEAFF. Written as DNA, the CDR3 is TGTGCCAGTAGTAGGCTGGATGGGACTGAAGCTTTCTTT.

The chain recombines TRBV9 with TRBJ1-5; D is uncertain. The ends were cut back, 0 bases at V and 4 bases at J, with 8 bases in the middle. The CDR3 covers 14 residues. Per the germline V gene, CDR1 is SGDLS and CDR2 is YYNGEE. The CDR3, as DNA: TGTGCCAGCAGCGTAGATCAGGCAAATCAGCCCCAGCATTTT. Amino acid sequence: CASSVDQANQPQHF. Complete variable domain (other parts from reference TRBV9 and TRBJ1-5): DSGVTQTPKHLITATGQRVTLRCSPRSGDLSVYWYQQSLDQGLQFLIQYYNGEERAKGNILERFSAQQFPDLHSELNLSSLELGDSALYFCASSVDQANQPQHFGDGTRLSIL.

The CDR3 nucleotides read TGTGCCAGCAGTGAGAGGGGGGCTAGCTACAATGAGCAGTTCTTC. It specifies CASSERGASYNEQFF. V is TRBV6-1 and J is TRBJ2-1; TRBD1 or TRBD2 may be the D gene (6 bases each). The CDR3 extends over 15 amino acids. The V gene's germline CDR1 is MNHNS and CDR2 SASEGT. Trimming took off 3 bases at V and 3 bases at J, with 12 bases between the two ends.

The gene calls are TRBV10-3 and TRBJ1-4, with D uncertain. The CDR3 runs to 11 residues. V was trimmed by 8 bases and J by 8 bases, leaving 9 bases between them. CDR1 is ENHRY, CDR2 SYGVKD, per germline. As DNA, the CDR3 is TGTGCCATCGGCGATAGCGAAAAACTGTTTTTT. This sequence encodes CAIGDSEKLFF.

The rearrangement joins TRBV5-5 to TRBJ2-5; a possible D gene is TRBD1 (7 bases). Per germline, CDR1 SGHKS and CDR2 YYEKEE (reference sequence). The CDR3 has 14 amino acids. V lost 0 bases to trimming and J lost 5 bases, with 11 bases between them. The CDR3 DNA sequence: TGTGCCAGCAGCTTGGGGACAGGAGGGGAGACCCAGTACTTC. Its translation: CASSLGTGGETQYF.

The chain employs TRBV27 and TRBJ1-3; D call uncertain. V was pared by 3 bases and J by 4 bases, with 10 bases between. There are 14 residues in the CDR3. CDR1 and CDR2 from the germline V gene are MNHEY and SMNVEV (reference sequence). CDR3 in amino acids: CASSFTAPGNTIYF. As DNA, the CDR3 is TGTGCCAGCAGTTTCACGGCTCCGGGAAACACCATATATTTT.

This clone was recorded once. This chain connects TRBV9 to TRBJ1-1; 7 nucleotides align to TRBD1. The J segment lost 4 bases and the V segment lost 3 bases, leaving 9 bases of the junction unmatched. The germline gives CDR1 SGDLS, CDR2 YYNGEE. The CDR3 sequence is 15 residues long. This CDR3 reads CASSARGTGGTEAFF. CDR3 bases: TGTGCCAGCAGCGCCAGGGGGACTGGAGGCACTGAAGCTTTCTTT.

The J gene is TRBJ2-7, the V gene TRBV6-1, with TRBD1 matching over 7 bases. Germline CDR1 is MNHNS and CDR2 is SASEGT. V gave up 3 bases and J gave up 0 bases; unmatched junction bases: 2. This CDR3 contains 14 residues. The CDR3 loop reads CASSDRGFSYEQYF. CDR3 bases: TGTGCCAGCAGTGACAGGGGGTTCTCCTACGAGCAGTACTTC.

The chain is built from TRBV12-5 and TRBJ1-5; 9 positions agree with TRBD1. This CDR3 region has 16 residues. In germline, CDR1 is LGHNT, CDR2 FRNRAP. V shed 9 bases, J shed 0 bases, and the junction held 9 bases outside the gene matches. The CDR3 loop reads CASTGGWGYSNQPQHF. DNA of the CDR3: TGTGCTAGCACAGGGGGCTGGGGGTATAGCAATCAGCCCCAGCATTTT.

V usage is TRBV25-1 and J usage is TRBJ1-1; D is ambiguous. Trimming left V 5 bases short and J 3 bases short, with 13 bases between. Germline CDR1 is MGHDK and CDR2 is SYGVNS. This CDR3 is built from 14 residues. CDR3 sequence reads: CASSLLGRDTEAFF. CDR3 in DNA: TGTGCCAGCAGTCTACTGGGGAGGGACACTGAAGCTTTCTTT.

The gene calls are TRBV5-1 and TRBJ2-2; maybe TRBD1 (7 bases). The CDR3 is made up of 15 amino acids. Looked up from germline, CDR1 is SGHRS and CDR2 is YFSETQ. The V end lost 4 bases, the J end lost 0 bases, and 10 bases lay between the germline ends. This CDR3 is CASSAGQPNTGELFF. The CDR3, as DNA: TGCGCCAGCAGCGCGGGACAGCCGAACACCGGGGAGCTGTTTTTT.

The chain uses TRBV5-1 and TRBJ2-1; D unclear. V was trimmed by 0 bases and J by 16 bases, leaving 17 bases between them. Per the germline V gene, CDR1 is SGHRS and CDR2 is YFSETQ. This CDR3 has 13 amino acids. The CDR3 DNA is TGCGCCAGCAGCTTGGAAACGACTGCGGCCACATTCTTC. This gives the protein CASSLETTAATFF.

This chain connects TRBV7-9 to TRBJ2-5; D call uncertain. This CDR3 has 14 residues. V lost 5 bases, J lost 4 bases, and 14 bases lay in between. Germline CDR1 reads SEHNR; CDR2 reads FQNEAQ (reference sequence). The CDR3 bases are TGTGCCAGCAGCCCCGGATCTGTAAGAGAGACCCAGTACTTC. Its translation is CASSPGSVRETQYF.